What follows describes a single T cell receptor (beta chain). The antigen is undetermined. These data come from a study of metastatic and nonmetastatic thyroid tumors. Study-wide context: Where malignant and benign thyroid patients were concerned, repertoires were compared across blood and tumor or nodule tissue. Study-wide results and caveats: The reported finding was significantly higher TCR beta diversity in malignant thyroid tumors relative to benign nodules, in blood and tumor.

The V and J ends lost 5 bases and 5 bases respectively, with 17 bases between them. Germline CDR1 reads SGDLS; CDR2 reads YYNGEE. CDR3 length: 15 amino acids. No patient received treatment before thyroid surgery. Authors' methods: Researchers built a distant-metastasis classifier for papillary thyroid cancer that drew on CDR3 differences across clinicopathological groups. Through MiXCR, TCRdb re-clonotyped the PCR reads. The V and J calls here are based on TCRdb, not the publication. The table lists approximately 28,000 clones, roughly 17% of them singletons, with around 6.1% in the top ten. The clonotype was recovered from a male donor with papillary thyroid cancer or a benign thyroid nodule (not recorded which). Some clones in this sample may be carry-over from other donors' samples. The sample comprised blood. The chain joins TRBV9 to TRBJ2-1, with D possibly matching TRBD2 (5 bases). In nucleotides, the CDR3 is TGTGCCAGCAGTGAGGGCCTCCTAATTAACAATGAGCAGTTCTTC. It yields the protein CASSEGLLINNEQFF. Drawing the rest from reference TRBV9 and TRBJ2-1, the complete variable domain is DSGVTQTPKHLITATGQRVTLRCSPRSGDLSVYWYQQSLDQGLQFLIQYYNGEERAKGNILERFSAQQFPDLHSELNLSSLELGDSALYFCASSEGLLINNEQFFGPGTRLTVL.